Listed here are 29 T cell receptor beta chains from one sample, sequenced in a study of graft-versus-host responses after intestinal transplantation. These TCRs' antigens remain unknown. Sequencing was performed with immunoSEQ multiplex PCR; in TCRdb, only in-frame clones are kept and a portion is missing. The sample has about 120,000 clones; 75% to 95% are singletons. This specimen consisted of unstimulated CD4+ T cells sorted from spleen or lymph node cells, obtained before intestinal transplant. These receptors were obtained from a human donor who received an intestinal transplant.

The chain carries TRBV5-1 and TRBJ1-1, with D perhaps TRBD1 (5 bases). This CDR3 comprises 16 residues. Trimming took 4 bases from V and 5 from J, leaving 21 bases between them. CDR1 is SGHRS, CDR2 YFSETQ, per germline. The CDR3 region is CASSPRWGGEETEAFF. CDR3 bases: TGCGCCAGCAGCCCGCGCTGGGGGGGGGAGGAAACTGAAGCTTTCTTT. The variable domain in full, completed from reference TRBV5-1 and TRBJ1-1, reads KAGVTQTPRYLIKTRGQQVTLSCSPISGHRSVSWYQQTPGQGLQFLFEYFSETQRNKGNFPGRFSGRQFSNSRSEMNVSTLELGDSALYLCASSPRWGGEETEAFFGQGTRLTVV.

This clone appeared once. This CDR3 reads CASSERGFGGANVLTF. Written as DNA, the CDR3 is TGCGCCAGCTCCGAAAGGGGGTTCGGAGGGGCCAACGTCCTGACTTTC. The genes are TRBV5-1 and TRBJ2-6; weak D call: TRBD1 (6 bases). Trimming cost V 7 bases and J 4 bases, with 18 bases left between them. The CDR3 has 16 amino acids. Germline CDR1 SGHRS, CDR2 YFSETQ.

The chain is built from TRBV7-2 and TRBJ2-4, with 9 bases aligning to TRBD1. The V segment lost 3 bases and the J segment 0 bases; nucleotides outside the gene matches: 12. This CDR3 is built from 19 residues. The germline V gene has CDR1 SGHTA and CDR2 FQGNSA. The CDR3 nucleotides read TGTGCCAGCAGCTTTAACACCGGGACAGGGACTCTAGCCAAAAACATTCAGTACTTC. Its protein is CASSFNTGTGTLAKNIQYF.

The chain carries TRBV4-1 and TRBJ1-6; tentatively, D is TRBD1 (6 bases). V lost 0 bases and J 7 bases, leaving 10 bases between the germline ends. Germline assignment: CDR1 MGHRA and CDR2 YSYEKL. The CDR3 consists of 15 residues. DNA of the CDR3: TGCGCCAGCAGCCAAGATCGGGGGGCAAATTCACCCCTCCACTTT. Its translation: CASSQDRGANSPLHF.

The chain couples TRBV9 to TRBJ2-2, with D tentatively TRBD2 (7 bases). The CDR3 runs to 20 residues. V lost 4 bases, J lost 0 bases, and 25 bases lay in between. CDR1 is SGDLS, CDR2 YYNGEE, per germline. CDR3 region: CASSSHKRGGAGTNTGELFF. CDR3 bases: TGTGCCAGCAGCTCCCACAAACGAGGGGGGGCGGGGACGAACACCGGGGAGCTGTTTTTT.

This clone appeared once. V and J are TRBV7-2 and TRBJ2-2; 7 bases line up with TRBD2. From germline, CDR1 is SGHTA and CDR2 FQGNSA. The CDR3 is 16 residues long. The V and J ends lost 2 bases and 7 bases, in that order; junction bases with no gene match: 10. CDR3 residues: CASSLLLVGRSGELFF. Here the CDR3 DNA reads TGTGCCAGCAGCTTACTGCTAGTCGGGAGGAGCGGGGAGCTGTTTTTT.

The V call is TRBV6-5, the J call TRBJ1-4; D gene unclear. V gave up 6 bases and J gave up 0 bases, with 8 bases separating them. CDR1 and CDR2 from the germline V gene are MNHEY and SVGAGI. The CDR3 contains 14 residues. DNA for the CDR3: TGTGCCAGCAGGAAACATTCAACTAATGAAAAACTGTTTTTT. It codes for CASRKHSTNEKLFF.

The V call is TRBV9, the J call TRBJ1-2; D is unresolved. Germline CDR1 SGDLS, CDR2 YYNGEE. The V end was cut by 0 bases, the J end by 7 bases, with 7 bases between. CDR3 size: 12 residues. The chain's CDR3 is CASSVANFGYTF. CDR3 nucleotides: TGTGCCAGCAGCGTAGCTAATTTTGGCTACACCTTC.

The chain has TRBV2 and TRBJ2-3, with 9 bases aligning to TRBD1. Trimming removed 7 bases from V and 4 bases from J; junction bases left unmatched: 6. The CDR3 spans 14 residues. Germline V gene data show CDR1 as SNHLY and CDR2 as FYNNEI. The CDR3 protein is CASTRTGVADTQYF. DNA for the CDR3: TGTGCCAGCACCCGGACAGGGGTCGCAGATACGCAGTATTTT.

The V call is TRBV21-1, the J call TRBJ1-1; TRBD1, the D gene given by the table, was not confirmed from the DNA. TRBV21-1 is labeled a pseudogene. CDR3 size: 16 residues. CDR3 DNA: TGTGCCAGTCAGATTCCAGGGGCCGGCGATTACACTGAAGCTTTCTTT. Residues: CASQIPGAGDYTEAFF.

The gene calls are TRBV5-1 and TRBJ1-6; no clear D gene. The CDR3 consists of 13 residues. Germline V gene lookup returns CDR1 SGHRS and CDR2 YFSETQ. V lost 5 bases and J lost 5, with 8 bases in between. The CDR3 DNA sequence: TGCGCCAGCAGATACGGGGATAATTCACCCCTCCACTTT. It specifies CASRYGDNSPLHF. Based on the CDR3 plus reference TRBV5-1 and TRBJ1-6, the full variable domain is KAGVTQTPRYLIKTRGQQVTLSCSPISGHRSVSWYQQTPGQGLQFLFEYFSETQRNKGNFPGRFSGRQFSNSRSEMNVSTLELGDSALYLCASRYGDNSPLHFGNGTRLTVT.

This chain joins TRBV7-6 and TRBJ2-5, with 8 bases matching TRBD1. From germline, CDR1 is SGHVS and CDR2 FNYEAQ. This CDR3 comprises 11 residues. Losses at the gene ends were 5 bases for V and 7 bases for J; bases not matched to a gene: 0. The CDR3 reads CASSTGGTQYF. In DNA, the CDR3 is TGTGCCAGCAGCACAGGGGGGACCCAGTACTTC.

The chain has TRBV30 and TRBJ2-3; 10 positions match TRBD2. CDR3 length: 15 residues. J lost 4 bases, V lost 0 bases, and 4 bases had no gene match. Germline loops: CDR1 GTSNPN, CDR2 SVGIG (reference sequence). CDR3 residues: CAWSVLAGVADTQYF. DNA of the CDR3: TGTGCCTGGAGTGTCCTAGCGGGAGTAGCAGATACGCAGTATTTT.

The chain carries TRBV9 and TRBJ2-1, with TRBD2 identical over 8 bases. V lost 0 bases, J lost 4 bases, and 3 bases stayed unmatched. Germline-derived CDR1 and CDR2 are SGDLS and YYNGEE. The CDR3 is 15 residues long. The CDR3 DNA is TGTGCCAGCAGCGTAGGGAGCGGGGGATACAATGAGCAGTTCTTC. Translated: CASSVGSGGYNEQFF. The whole variable domain, remainder taken from reference TRBV9 and TRBJ2-1, is DSGVTQTPKHLITATGQRVTLRCSPRSGDLSVYWYQQSLDQGLQFLIQYYNGEERAKGNILERFSAQQFPDLHSELNLSSLELGDSALYFCASSVGSGGYNEQFFGPGTRLTVL.

V is TRBV5-4 and J is TRBJ2-1; 9 nucleotides match TRBD2. The germline V gene encodes CDR1 SGHNT and CDR2 YYREEE (reference sequence). J gave up 7 bases and V 1 base, and 9 bases lay outside the gene matches. This CDR3 is built from 16 residues. The DNA of the CDR3 is TGTGCCAGCAGCTTGCATTGGCGGGAGGGCAAAAATGAGCAGTTCTTC. Residues: CASSLHWREGKNEQFF.

This clone occurred once. The chain recombines TRBV29-1 with TRBJ2-1; 7 bases agree with TRBD2. The junction had 12 bases not matched to a gene; V was cut back by 4 bases and J by 9 bases. Germline V gene lookup returns CDR1 SQVTM and CDR2 ANQGSEA. This CDR3 has 14 residues. CDR3 in amino acids: CSVGPQLASGEQFF. Here the CDR3 DNA reads TGCAGCGTTGGGCCTCAACTAGCGTCCGGTGAGCAGTTCTTC.

The CDR3 DNA sequence: TGTGCCACCAGCAGAGGCTTGTTCGCGGGGGGGCTGGAGACCCAGTACTTC. Translating gives CATSRGLFAGGLETQYF. V gene TRBV15 combines with J gene TRBJ2-5; TRBD2 matches 9 bases. Germline V gives CDR1 LNHNV, CDR2 YYDKDF (reference sequence). V lost 1 base and J lost 5; bases outside the gene matches: 11. There are 17 residues in the CDR3.

This clone was picked up a small number of times. The gene calls are TRBV7-9 and TRBJ2-2; TRBD2 aligns across 9 bases. Germline CDR1 SEHNR, CDR2 FQNEAQ (reference sequence). J gave up 1 base and V 0 bases, and 3 bases lay outside the gene matches. This CDR3 has 17 residues. The CDR3 DNA reads as TGTGCCAGCAGCTTAGCGAGAGCGGGAGGGAACACCGGGGAGCTGTTTTTT. Its translation is CASSLARAGGNTGELFF.

CDR3 region: CASSIRQGNTGELFF. The CDR3 region has the DNA TGTGCCAGTAGTATAAGACAGGGCAACACCGGGGAGCTGTTTTTT. This chain connects TRBV19 to TRBJ2-2, with 7 bases aligning to TRBD1. V gave up 2 bases and J gave up 2 bases; unmatched junction bases: 2. Germline V gene data show CDR1 as LNHDA and CDR2 as SQIVND (reference sequence). The CDR3 is 15 residues long.

The chain uses TRBV5-1 and TRBJ1-3, with D possibly matching TRBD1 (5 bases). CDR3 size: 17 residues. Looked up from germline, CDR1 is SGHRS and CDR2 is YFSETQ. V was pared by 0 bases and J by 0 bases, with 13 bases between. This CDR3 is CASSLGGSFSSGNTIYF. The CDR3 DNA reads TGCGCCAGCAGCTTGGGGGGCTCCTTTAGCTCTGGAAACACCATATATTTT.

This chain joins TRBV5-1 and TRBJ2-1; the D gene is possibly TRBD1 (6 bases). Germline CDR1 and CDR2: SGHRS and YFSETQ. This CDR3 region has 13 residues. The V end was cut by 7 bases, the J end by 4 bases, with 12 bases between. The CDR3: CASSGAGYNEQFF. The CDR3 DNA reads TGCGCCAGCTCAGGGGCTGGTTACAATGAGCAGTTCTTC.

The chain couples TRBV6-5 to TRBJ1-3; no reliable D call. The germline V gene has CDR1 MNHEY and CDR2 SVGAGI. V was cut by 2 bases and J by 0 bases, with 11 bases left in between. This CDR3 contains 16 residues. CDR3 sequence: CASSYREGYSGNTIYF. CDR3 nucleotides: TGTGCCAGCAGTTACAGGGAGGGATACTCTGGAAACACCATATATTTT.

The chain is built from TRBV30 and TRBJ2-3; possibly TRBD2 for D (5 bases). The CDR3 runs 14 residues. From germline, CDR1 is GTSNPN and CDR2 SVGIG (reference sequence). V was trimmed by 4 bases and J by 0 bases, leaving 11 bases between them. This CDR3 is CAWTVAMSTDTQYF. The CDR3, as DNA: TGTGCCTGGACGGTAGCGATGAGCACAGATACGCAGTATTTT.

V is TRBV7-6 and J is TRBJ2-3; possible D gene TRBD2, 7 bases. The germline V gene has CDR1 SGHVS and CDR2 FNYEAQ. V lost 4 bases to trimming and J lost 7 bases, with 12 bases between them. CDR3 length: 13 amino acids. The CDR3 DNA reads as TGTGCCAGCAGCTACGGGGGGCTCAATACGCAGTATTTT. It yields the protein CASSYGGLNTQYF.

The chain links TRBV7-8 to TRBJ2-7; D is uncertain. With 0 bases removed from V and 2 bases from J, the gap between germline ends came to 11 bases. CDR1 and CDR2 from the germline V gene are SGHVS and FQNEAQ. The CDR3 loop spans 15 amino acids. This CDR3 reads CASSLAVSRAYEQYF. CDR3 nucleotides: TGTGCCAGCAGCTTAGCCGTCTCGCGCGCCTACGAGCAGTACTTC.

This clone was detected only a few times. The genes are TRBV30 and TRBJ1-1, with D hard to call. Germline V lookup: CDR1 GTSNPN, CDR2 SVGIG (reference sequence). This CDR3 is built from 14 residues. V dropped 3 bases and J dropped 1 base, with 12 bases sitting between them. This chain's CDR3 is CAWSVKSKNTEAFF. CDR3 coding DNA: TGTGCCTGGAGCGTCAAATCTAAGAACACTGAAGCTTTCTTT.

This chain links TRBV5-1 with TRBJ2-1, with D possibly matching TRBD2 (6 bases). This CDR3 is built from 16 residues. V was clipped by 5 bases and J by 4 bases, with 19 bases between them. Germline V CDR1 and CDR2: SGHRS, YFSETQ. As DNA, the CDR3 is TGCGCCAGCAGGACCCTGGGGGGAGAAGGTTACAATGAGCAGTTCTTC. Its translation is CASRTLGGEGYNEQFF.

The chain joins TRBV4-2 to TRBJ2-1; 11 bases line up with TRBD2. CDR1 is LGHNA and CDR2 is YNFKEQ in the germline V gene. V shed 2 bases and J 7 bases; nucleotides not matched to a gene: 4. This CDR3 comprises 15 residues. This CDR3 reads CASSQLAGGWNEQFF. The DNA of the CDR3 is TGTGCCAGCAGCCAATTAGCGGGAGGGTGGAATGAGCAGTTCTTC.

The gene calls are TRBV2 and TRBJ2-7, with D perhaps matching TRBD1 (5 bases). V was clipped by 0 bases and J by 2 bases, with 5 bases between them. Germline V gene data show CDR1 as SNHLY and CDR2 as FYNNEI. This CDR3 contains 13 residues. CDR3 DNA: TGTGCCAGCAGTGAAGCGGACACCTACGAGCAGTACTTC. This codes for CASSEADTYEQYF.